The clone carrying this T cell receptor beta chain showed up many times. Its antigen is currently unknown. The junction does not match germline at one end; this may be a read error. The team produced cDNA through 5'RACE using 10-nucleotide random UMIs. TCRdb reanalysed the 5' RACE reads using MiXCR and keeps one entry per CDR3 protein. The sample shows tens of thousands of distinct CDR3 sequences, about 2.5% of them seen only once. These data are taken from a study of neurological immune-mediated disorders. Notes on the study in general: Patients with HTLV-1-associated myelopathy showed the most TCR clonal expansion. Those with multiple sclerosis showed the least, falling below healthy controls.

CDR3 size: 15 residues. CDR1 and CDR2 from the germline V gene are SGHNT and YYREEE (reference sequence). This TCR came from a man aged 45 to 65 with multiple sclerosis. The chain is built from TRBV5-4 and TRBJ2-5; tentatively, D is TRBD1 (6 bases). The source material was PBMCs. The CDR3 region has the DNA TGTGCCAGCAGCTTGGTACAGGGCTCCCAACAGACCCAGTACTTC. Its translation: CASSLVQGSQQTQYF.